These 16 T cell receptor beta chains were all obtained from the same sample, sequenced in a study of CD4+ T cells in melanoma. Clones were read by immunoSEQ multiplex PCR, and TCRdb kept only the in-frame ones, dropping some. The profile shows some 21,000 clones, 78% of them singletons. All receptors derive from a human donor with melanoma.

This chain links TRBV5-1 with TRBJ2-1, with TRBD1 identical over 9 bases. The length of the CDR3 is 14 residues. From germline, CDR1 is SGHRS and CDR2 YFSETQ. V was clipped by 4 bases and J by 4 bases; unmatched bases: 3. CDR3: CASSLGQGYNEQFF. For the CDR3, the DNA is TGCGCCAGCAGCCTGGGACAGGGTTACAATGAGCAGTTCTTC.

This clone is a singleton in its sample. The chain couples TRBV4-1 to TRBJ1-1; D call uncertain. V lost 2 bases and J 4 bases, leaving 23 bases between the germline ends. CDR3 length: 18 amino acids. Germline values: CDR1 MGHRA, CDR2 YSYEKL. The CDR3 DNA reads TGCGCCAGCAGCCAACCGGACGTTAGCCAATTGGGCAGCACTGAAGCTTTCTTT. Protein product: CASSQPDVSQLGSTEAFF.

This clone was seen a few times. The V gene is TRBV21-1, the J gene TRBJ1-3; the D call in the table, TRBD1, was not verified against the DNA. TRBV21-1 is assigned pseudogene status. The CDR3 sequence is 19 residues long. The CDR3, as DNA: TGTGCCAGCAGCACCATGCTGACCCCGACAGGGACTTCTGGAAACACCATATATTTT. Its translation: CASSTMLTPTGTSGNTIYF.

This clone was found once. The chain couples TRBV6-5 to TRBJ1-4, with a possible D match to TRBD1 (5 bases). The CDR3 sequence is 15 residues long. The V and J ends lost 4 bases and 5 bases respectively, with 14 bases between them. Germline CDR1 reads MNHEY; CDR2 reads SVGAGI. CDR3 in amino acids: CASSSRDGLNEKLFF. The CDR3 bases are TGTGCCAGCAGTTCCCGGGACGGACTAAATGAAAAACTGTTTTTT.

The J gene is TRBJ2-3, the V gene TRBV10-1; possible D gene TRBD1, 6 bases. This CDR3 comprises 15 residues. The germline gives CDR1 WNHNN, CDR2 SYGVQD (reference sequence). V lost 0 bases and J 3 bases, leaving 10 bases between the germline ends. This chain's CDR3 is CASSESRGITDTQYF. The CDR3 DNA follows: TGCGCCAGCAGTGAGTCCAGGGGTATAACAGATACGCAGTATTTT.

The CDR3 loop is CTSRKQSRANVLTF. The CDR3 nucleotides are TGCACCAGCAGGAAACAAAGTCGGGCCAACGTCCTGACTTTC. V is TRBV1 and J is TRBJ2-6; the DNA was not used to check the table's D call, TRBD1. TRBV1 corresponds to a pseudogene. The CDR3 has 14 residues.

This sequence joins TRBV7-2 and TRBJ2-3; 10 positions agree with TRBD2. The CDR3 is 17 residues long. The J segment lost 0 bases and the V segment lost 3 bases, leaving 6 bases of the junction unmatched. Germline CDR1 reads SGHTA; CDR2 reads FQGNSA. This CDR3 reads CASSLRPSGGSTDTQYF. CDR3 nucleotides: TGTGCCAGCAGCTTGAGACCTAGCGGGGGAAGCACAGATACGCAGTATTTT.

The CDR3 nucleotides read TGTGCCAGCGGTCTTCGACGGATCAACTCCTACAATGAGCAGTTCTTC. It codes for CASGLRRINSYNEQFF. V usage is TRBV7-8 and J usage is TRBJ2-1; D remains unclear. The length of the CDR3 is 16 residues. Per germline, CDR1 SGHVS and CDR2 FQNEAQ. Trimming cost V 8 bases and J 0 bases, with 17 bases left between them.

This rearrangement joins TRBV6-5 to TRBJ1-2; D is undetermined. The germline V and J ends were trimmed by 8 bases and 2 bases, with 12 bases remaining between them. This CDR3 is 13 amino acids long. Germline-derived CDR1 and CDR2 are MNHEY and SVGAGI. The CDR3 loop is CASGRGINYGYTF. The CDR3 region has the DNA TGTGCCAGCGGGAGAGGGATAAACTATGGCTACACCTTC.

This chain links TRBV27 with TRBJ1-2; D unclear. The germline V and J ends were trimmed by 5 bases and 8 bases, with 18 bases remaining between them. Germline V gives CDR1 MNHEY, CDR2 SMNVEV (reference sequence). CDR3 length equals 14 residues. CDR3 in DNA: TGTGCCAGCAGTCCGTACGGACTGATGGGAGGCTACACCTTC. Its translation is CASSPYGLMGGYTF.

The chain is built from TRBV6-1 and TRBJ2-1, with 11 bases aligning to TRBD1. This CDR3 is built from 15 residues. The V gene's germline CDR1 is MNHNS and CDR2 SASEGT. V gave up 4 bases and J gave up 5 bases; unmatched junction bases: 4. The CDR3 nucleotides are TGTGCCAGCAGTGGCCGGGACAGGGGGAACAATGAGCAGTTCTTC. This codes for CASSGRDRGNNEQFF.

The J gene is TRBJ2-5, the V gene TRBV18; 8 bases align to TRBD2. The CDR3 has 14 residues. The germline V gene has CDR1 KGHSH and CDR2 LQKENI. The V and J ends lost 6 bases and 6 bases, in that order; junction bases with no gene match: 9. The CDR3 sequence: CASSPGGARQTQYF. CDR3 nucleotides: TGTGCCAGCTCCCCCGGGGGGGCAAGACAGACCCAGTACTTC.

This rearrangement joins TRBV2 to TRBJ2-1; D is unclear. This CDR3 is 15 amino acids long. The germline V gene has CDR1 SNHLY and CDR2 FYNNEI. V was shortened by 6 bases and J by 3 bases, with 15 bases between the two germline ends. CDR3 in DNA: TGTGCCAGCAGCCGCCGAGATGGCGTCTACAATGAGCAGTTCTTC. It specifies CASSRRDGVYNEQFF.

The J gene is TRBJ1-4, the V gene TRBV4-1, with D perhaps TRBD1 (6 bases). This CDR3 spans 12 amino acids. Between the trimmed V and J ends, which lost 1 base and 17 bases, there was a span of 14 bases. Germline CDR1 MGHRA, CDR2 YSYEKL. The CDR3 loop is CASSQAAGQVFF. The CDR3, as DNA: TGCGCCAGCAGCCAAGCTGCGGGACAAGTTTTTTTT.

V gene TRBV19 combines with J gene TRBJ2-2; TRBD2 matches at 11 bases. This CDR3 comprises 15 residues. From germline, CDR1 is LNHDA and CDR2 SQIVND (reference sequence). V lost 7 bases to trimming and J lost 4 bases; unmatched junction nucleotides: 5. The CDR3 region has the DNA TGTGCCAGTATTACTAGCGGGGGATTCACCGGGGAGCTGTTTTTT. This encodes CASITSGGFTGELFF.

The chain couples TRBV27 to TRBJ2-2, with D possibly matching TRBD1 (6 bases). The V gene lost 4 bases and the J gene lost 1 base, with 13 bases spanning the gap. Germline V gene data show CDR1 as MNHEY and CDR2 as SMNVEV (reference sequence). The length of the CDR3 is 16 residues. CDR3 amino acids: CASSSSGQLNTGELFF. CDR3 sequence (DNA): TGTGCCAGCAGTTCGAGCGGACAGTTGAACACCGGGGAGCTGTTTTTT.